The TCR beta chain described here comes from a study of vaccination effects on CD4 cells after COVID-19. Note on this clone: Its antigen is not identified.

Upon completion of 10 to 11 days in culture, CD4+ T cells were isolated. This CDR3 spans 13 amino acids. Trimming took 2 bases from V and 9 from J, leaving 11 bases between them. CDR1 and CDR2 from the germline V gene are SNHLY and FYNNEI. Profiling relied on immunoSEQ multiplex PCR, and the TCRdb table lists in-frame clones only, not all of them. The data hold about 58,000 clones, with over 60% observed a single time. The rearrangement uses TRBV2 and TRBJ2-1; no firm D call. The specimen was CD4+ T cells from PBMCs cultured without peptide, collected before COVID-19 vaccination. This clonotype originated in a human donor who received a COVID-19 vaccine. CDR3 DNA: TGTGCCAGCAGTGAAACGGGTTTGGTTGAGCAGTTCTTC. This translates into CASSETGLVEQFF.